This passage covers 11 T cell receptor beta chains from one sample sequenced in a study of cytomegalovirus exposure and HLA in healthy donors. This table comes from immunoSEQ multiplex PCR, and its TCRdb copy is limited to in-frame clones, with some not included. The sample records 150,000 to 200,000 clones, around 84% being singletons. Input material: PBMCs. Receptors originate from a man aged 18 to 35 in good health and CMV-seropositive.

The V and J genes are TRBV7-7 and TRBJ2-2; 7 bases match TRBD2. Trimming at V came to 8 bases and at J to 5 bases, leaving 11 bases not matched to a gene. Germline CDR1 is SSHAT and CDR2 is FNYEAQ (reference sequence). This CDR3 is built from 15 residues. The CDR3: CASLLPGGGTGELFF. CDR3 sequence (DNA): TGTGCCAGCCTGCTTCCGGGAGGCGGAACCGGGGAGCTGTTTTTT.

The V and J genes are TRBV5-1 and TRBJ1-1; 9 bases fit TRBD1. CDR3 length: 15 residues. V lost 0 bases to trimming and J lost 4 bases; unmatched junction nucleotides: 4. CDR1 is SGHRS and CDR2 is YFSETQ in the germline V gene. The DNA of the CDR3 is TGCGCCAGCAGCTTGGTCGGGACAGGGACCACTGAAGCTTTCTTT. Its translation is CASSLVGTGTTEAFF. The variable domain in full, with the rest retrieved from reference TRBV5-1 and TRBJ1-1, is KAGVTQTPRYLIKTRGQQVTLSCSPISGHRSVSWYQQTPGQGLQFLFEYFSETQRNKGNFPGRFSGRQFSNSRSEMNVSTLELGDSALYLCASSLVGTGTTEAFFGQGTRLTVV.

This clone has just one count. The rearrangement joins TRBV2 to TRBJ1-5; D possibly corresponds to TRBD1 (6 bases). CDR3 length: 14 amino acids. Germline-derived CDR1 and CDR2 are SNHLY and FYNNEI. V was pared by 9 bases and J by 2 bases, with 14 bases between. The CDR3 nucleotides are TGTGCCAGTTCGGGGGGACAACGCAATCAGCCCCAGCATTTT. Its translation is CASSGGQRNQPQHF.

This chain uses TRBV25-1 with TRBJ1-1; 8 bases match TRBD1. Losses at the gene ends were 4 bases for V and 6 bases for J; bases not matched to a gene: 4. In germline, CDR1 is MGHDK, CDR2 SYGVNS. The CDR3 has 13 residues. The CDR3 coding sequence is TGTGCCAGCAGTGGGACAGGGTTGGCTGAAGCTTTCTTT. It specifies CASSGTGLAEAFF.

The genes are TRBV30 and TRBJ2-4; TRBD1 might be the D (7 bases). This CDR3 has 18 residues. Germline V gives CDR1 GTSNPN, CDR2 SVGIG (reference sequence). V dropped 4 bases and J dropped 0 bases, with 22 bases sitting between them. CDR3 in DNA: TGTGCCTGGACCTCAGGGGGGAGACGGGGTTTAGCCAAAAACATTCAGTACTTC. Residues: CAWTSGGRRGLAKNIQYF. The full variable domain, with the rest looked up from reference TRBV30 and TRBJ2-4, is SQTIHQWPATLVQPVGSPLSLECTVEGTSNPNLYWYRQAAGRGLQLLFYSVGIGQISSEVPQNLSASRPQDRQFILSSKKLLLSDSGFYLCAWTSGGRRGLAKNIQYFGAGTRLSVL.

The chain joins TRBV2 to TRBJ2-7; a possible D gene is TRBD1 (6 bases). Germline CDR1 and CDR2: SNHLY and FYNNEI. V lost 6 bases to trimming and J lost 2 bases, with 20 bases between them. This CDR3 comprises 16 residues. CDR3 in DNA: TGTGCCAGCAGGGGCAACCGGGACACCGCTACCTACGAGCAGTACTTC. This gives the protein CASRGNRDTATYEQYF. The full variable domain, completed using reference TRBV2 and TRBJ2-7, is EPEVTQTPSHQVTQMGQEVILRCVPISNHLYFYWYRQILGQKVEFLVSFYNNEISEKSEIFDDQFSVERPDGSNFTLKIRSTKLEDSAMYFCASRGNRDTATYEQYFGPGTRLTVT.

The chain is built from TRBV9 and TRBJ2-3, with 8 bases aligning to TRBD2. CDR3 length: 15 amino acids. CDR1 is SGDLS, CDR2 YYNGEE, per germline. V gave up 3 bases and J gave up 1 base; unmatched junction bases: 4. The CDR3 DNA reads as TGTGCCAGCAGCGCCGTCGGGGGGGGCACAGATACGCAGTATTTT. Translation: CASSAVGGGTDTQYF.

The chain links TRBV5-1 to TRBJ1-2; 7 nucleotides line up with TRBD1. V lost 0 bases and J lost 8; bases outside the gene matches: 4. The CDR3 consists of 13 residues. Germline-derived CDR1 and CDR2 are SGHRS and YFSETQ. CDR3 protein: CASSLDNRGGYTF. The CDR3 DNA is TGCGCCAGCAGCTTGGACAACAGGGGAGGCTACACCTTC.

The rearrangement uses TRBV7-9 and TRBJ2-3, with a tentative D call TRBD1 (6 bases). Deletions cut 1 base from V and 2 bases from J, with 13 bases between. Germline CDR1 SEHNR, CDR2 FQNEAQ (reference sequence). The CDR3 runs to 16 residues. The CDR3 coding sequence is TGTGCCAGCAGCTTAGAGGTGGGACATCTCACAGATACGCAGTATTTT. Amino acids: CASSLEVGHLTDTQYF.

This sequence joins TRBV27 and TRBJ1-5, with D maybe TRBD1 (5 bases). Trimming removed 0 bases from V and 0 bases from J, with 9 bases in between. CDR1 MNHEY and CDR2 SMNVEV come from the germline V gene (reference sequence). CDR3 length: 16 residues. The DNA for the CDR3 is TGTGCCAGCAGTTTATCGTTTACAGGTAGCAATCAGCCCCAGCATTTT. Encoded protein: CASSLSFTGSNQPQHF.

The CDR3 spells CASSERRRETQYF. The CDR3 DNA is TGTGCCAGCAGCGAGAGGAGGAGAGAGACCCAGTACTTC. J is TRBJ2-5 and V is TRBV11-1; tentatively, D is TRBD2 (5 bases). The CDR3 extends over 13 amino acids. V lost 5 bases and J lost 4, with 11 bases in between. CDR1 and CDR2 from the germline V gene are SGHAT and FQDESV (reference sequence).